A single sample is the source of the 12 T cell receptor beta chains below, sequenced in a study of neurological immune-mediated disorders. TCRdb passed the 5' RACE reads through MiXCR, listing each CDR3 protein once. There are over 55,000 distinct CDR3 sequences in the sample; roughly 10% occur only once, and roughly a tenth lies in the top ten. The time point is: longitudinal time-point 1 (baseline). Material: PBMCs. The origin of the receptors is a man under 40 in good health.

The table lists this clonotype with many counts. This chain joins TRBV24-1 and TRBJ2-6; 9 bases are shared with TRBD1. CDR3 size: 13 residues. Germline V gene sequence: CDR1 KGHDR, CDR2 SFDVKD. J was trimmed by 8 bases and V by 12 bases; bases with no gene match: 7. DNA for the CDR3: TGTGCCGCCCGACAGGGGGTGACCAACGTCCTGACTTTC. This sequence encodes CAARQGVTNVLTF.

This clonotype turned up a few times. The chain has TRBV7-6 and TRBJ2-3; TRBD1 matches at 9 bases. The germline V gene has CDR1 SGHVS and CDR2 FNYEAQ. The V and J ends lost 1 base and 2 bases, in that order; junction bases with no gene match: 4. The CDR3 contains 16 residues. The CDR3 loop reads CASSLVGDRATDTQYF. The CDR3 nucleotides are TGTGCCAGCAGCTTAGTTGGGGACAGGGCCACAGATACGCAGTATTTT. Full variable domain (remainder filled in from reference TRBV7-6 and TRBJ2-3): GAGVSQSPRYKVTKRGQDVALRCDPISGHVSLYWYRQALGQGPEFLTYFNYEAQQDKSGLPNDRFSAERPEGSISTLTIQRTEQRDSAMYRCASSLVGDRATDTQYFGPGTRLTVL.

This clonotype was counted only a few times. This chain links TRBV20-1 with TRBJ2-5, with TRBD2 matching 12 bases. V lost 4 bases, J lost 4 bases, and 4 bases stayed unmatched. The CDR3 extends over 14 amino acids. From germline, CDR1 is DFQATT and CDR2 SNEGSKA (reference sequence). CDR3 nucleotide sequence: TGCAGTGCTACCTCGGGACTAGCGGGAGAGACCCAGTACTTC. Translation gives CSATSGLAGETQYF.

This clonotype was seen at least ten times. The chain couples TRBV4-1 to TRBJ2-2; D possibly corresponds to TRBD1 (5 bases). The CDR3 totals 17 residues. V lost 0 bases to trimming and J lost 1 base, with 12 bases between them. Germline V gene lookup returns CDR1 MGHRA and CDR2 YSYEKL. This CDR3 reads CASSQEARQGNTGELFF. In DNA form, the CDR3 reads TGCGCCAGCAGCCAAGAGGCTCGGCAGGGGAACACCGGGGAGCTGTTTTTT.

This sequence joins TRBV5-8 and TRBJ2-7; D unclear. CDR1 is SGHTS, CDR2 YDEGEE, per germline. The CDR3 totals 13 residues. V was shortened by 4 bases and J by 4 bases, with 12 bases between the two germline ends. This CDR3 is CASSLRFMYEQYF. For the CDR3, the DNA is TGTGCCAGCAGCCTTCGATTCATGTACGAGCAGTACTTC.

This clonotype was detected ten times or more. This chain uses TRBV9 with TRBJ2-1; D gene uncertain. The CDR3 consists of 15 residues. Per germline, CDR1 SGDLS and CDR2 YYNGEE. The V end was cut by 3 bases, the J end by 0 bases, with 10 bases between. The CDR3 nucleotides are TGTGCCAGCAGCGCGAGACTGAGCTCCTACAATGAGCAGTTCTTC. Its protein is CASSARLSSYNEQFF.

By sample fraction, this clonotype is medium-sized (0.01 to 0.1%). The gene calls are TRBV4-2 and TRBJ2-5; D uncertain. Germline V lookup: CDR1 LGHNA, CDR2 YNFKEQ. V was trimmed by 0 bases and J by 5 bases, leaving 4 bases between them. This CDR3 region has 12 residues. This CDR3 reads CASSQDEETQYF. The CDR3 DNA is TGTGCCAGCAGCCAAGATGAGGAGACCCAGTACTTC.

The table lists this clonotype with many counts. This CDR3 is CASSEIETAHNEQFF. CDR3 sequence (DNA): TGTGCCAGCAGTGAAATAGAGACAGCTCACAATGAGCAGTTCTTC. V and J are TRBV25-1 and TRBJ2-1, with a weak D call TRBD1 (5 bases). Trimming left V 2 bases short and J 5 bases short, with 13 bases between. The CDR3 is made up of 15 amino acids. Germline V gene lookup returns CDR1 MGHDK and CDR2 SYGVNS.

This clonotype was recorded many times. The V call is TRBV5-5, the J call TRBJ2-7; weak D call: TRBD2 (7 bases). Germline V gene lookup returns CDR1 SGHKS and CDR2 YYEKEE (reference sequence). The CDR3 extends over 13 amino acids. V was trimmed by 4 bases and J by 5 bases, leaving 13 bases between them. The CDR3 loop is CASSEGGRDEQYF. CDR3 bases: TGTGCCAGCAGCGAGGGGGGGCGGGACGAGCAGTACTTC.

This clonotype appeared many times. V gene TRBV5-1 combines with J gene TRBJ1-2, with TRBD1 identical over 7 bases. J gave up 0 bases and V 4 bases, and 6 bases lay outside the gene matches. The germline CDR1 and CDR2 sequences are SGHRS and YFSETQ. This CDR3 region has 15 residues. CDR3 amino acids: CASSPTGEANYGYTF. CDR3 DNA sequence: TGCGCCAGCAGCCCAACAGGGGAAGCTAACTATGGCTACACCTTC.

The J gene is TRBJ1-1, the V gene TRBV18; D is ambiguous. This CDR3 is 15 amino acids long. The V and J ends lost 3 bases and 0 bases respectively, with 11 bases between them. The germline V gene encodes CDR1 KGHSH and CDR2 LQKENI. The CDR3 loop reads CASSPFQSMNTEAFF. CDR3 DNA: TGTGCCAGCTCACCGTTCCAGAGTATGAACACTGAAGCTTTCTTT.

This clonotype was seen many times. V usage is TRBV5-1 and J usage is TRBJ2-5, with D perhaps given as TRBD1 or TRBD2 (6 bases each). From germline, CDR1 is SGHRS and CDR2 YFSETQ. The CDR3 length is 15 residues. Trimming left V 0 bases short and J 2 bases short, with 11 bases between. In DNA, the CDR3 is TGCGCCAGCAGCTTGGGCGGGACATCTCAAGAGACCCAGTACTTC. This encodes CASSLGGTSQETQYF.